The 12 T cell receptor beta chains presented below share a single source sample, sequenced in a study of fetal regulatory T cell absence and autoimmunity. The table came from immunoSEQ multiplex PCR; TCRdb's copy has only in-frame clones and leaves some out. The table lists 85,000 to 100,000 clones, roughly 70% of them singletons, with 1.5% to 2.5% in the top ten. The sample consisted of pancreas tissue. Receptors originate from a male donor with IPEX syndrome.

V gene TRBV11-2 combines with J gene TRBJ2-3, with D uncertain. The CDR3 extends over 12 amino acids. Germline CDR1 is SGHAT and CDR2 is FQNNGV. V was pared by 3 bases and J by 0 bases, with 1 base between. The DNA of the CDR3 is TGTGCCAGCAGCTTTAGCACAGATACGCAGTATTTT. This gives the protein CASSFSTDTQYF.

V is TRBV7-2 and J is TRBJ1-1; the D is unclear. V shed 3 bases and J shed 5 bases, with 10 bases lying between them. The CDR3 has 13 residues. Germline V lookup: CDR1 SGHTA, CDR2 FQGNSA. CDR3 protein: CASSLGFRTEAFF. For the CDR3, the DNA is TGTGCCAGCAGCTTGGGGTTTCGGACTGAAGCTTTCTTT. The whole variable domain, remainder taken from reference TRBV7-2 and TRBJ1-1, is GAGVSQSPSNKVTEKGKDVELRCDPISGHTALYWYRQSLGQGLEFLIYFQGNSAPDKSGLPSDRFSAERTGGSVSTLTIQRTQQEDSAVYLCASSLGFRTEAFFGQGTRLTVV.

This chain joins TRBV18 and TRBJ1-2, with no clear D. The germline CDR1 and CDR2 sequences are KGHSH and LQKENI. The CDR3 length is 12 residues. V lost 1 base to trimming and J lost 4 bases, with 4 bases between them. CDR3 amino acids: CASSPQGYGYTF. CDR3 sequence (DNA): TGTGCCAGCTCACCACAGGGCTATGGCTACACCTTC.

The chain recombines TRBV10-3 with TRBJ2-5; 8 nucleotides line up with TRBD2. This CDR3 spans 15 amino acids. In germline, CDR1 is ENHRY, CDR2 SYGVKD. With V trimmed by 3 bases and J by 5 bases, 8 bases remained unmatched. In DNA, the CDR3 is TGTGCCATCAGTGAAAGCGGGAGCGGTCTCGAGACCCAGTACTTC. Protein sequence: CAISESGSGLETQYF.

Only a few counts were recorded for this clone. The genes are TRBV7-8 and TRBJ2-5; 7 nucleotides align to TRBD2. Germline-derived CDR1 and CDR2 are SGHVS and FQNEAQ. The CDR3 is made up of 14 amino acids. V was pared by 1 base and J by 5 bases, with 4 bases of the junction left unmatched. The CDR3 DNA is TGTGCCAGCAGCTTAGGACTAGCAGTGGAGACCCAGTACTTC. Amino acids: CASSLGLAVETQYF. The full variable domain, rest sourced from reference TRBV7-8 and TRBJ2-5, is GAGVSQSPRYKVAKRGQDVALRCDPISGHVSLFWYQQALGQGPEFLTYFQNEAQLDKSGLPSDRFFAERPEGSVSTLKIQRTQQEDSAVYLCASSLGLAVETQYFGPGTRLLVL.

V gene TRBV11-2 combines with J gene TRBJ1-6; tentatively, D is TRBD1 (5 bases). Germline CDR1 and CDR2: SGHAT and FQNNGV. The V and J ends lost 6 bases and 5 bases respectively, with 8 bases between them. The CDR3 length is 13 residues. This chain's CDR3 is CASRGTDNSPLHF. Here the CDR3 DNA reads TGTGCCAGCAGAGGGACTGATAATTCACCCCTCCACTTT. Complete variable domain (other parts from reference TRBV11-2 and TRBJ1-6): EAGVAQSPRYKIIEKRQSVAFWCNPISGHATLYWYQQILGQGPKLLIQFQNNGVVDDSQLPKDRFSAERLKGVDSTLKIQPAKLEDSAVYLCASRGTDNSPLHFGNGTRLTVT.

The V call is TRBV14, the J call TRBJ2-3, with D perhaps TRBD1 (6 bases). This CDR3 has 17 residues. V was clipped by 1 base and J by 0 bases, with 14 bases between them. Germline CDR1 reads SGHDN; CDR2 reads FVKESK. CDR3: CASSQVKGTPSTDTQYF. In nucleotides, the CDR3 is TGTGCCAGCAGCCAAGTTAAAGGGACACCCAGCACAGATACGCAGTATTTT.

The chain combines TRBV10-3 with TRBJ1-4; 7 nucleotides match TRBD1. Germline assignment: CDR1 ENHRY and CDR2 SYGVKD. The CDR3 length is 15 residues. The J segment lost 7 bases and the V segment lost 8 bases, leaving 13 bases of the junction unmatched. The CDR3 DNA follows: TGTGCCATCGCGGGGCCAGGGGGGTTACGTGAAAAACTGTTTTTT. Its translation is CAIAGPGGLREKLFF.

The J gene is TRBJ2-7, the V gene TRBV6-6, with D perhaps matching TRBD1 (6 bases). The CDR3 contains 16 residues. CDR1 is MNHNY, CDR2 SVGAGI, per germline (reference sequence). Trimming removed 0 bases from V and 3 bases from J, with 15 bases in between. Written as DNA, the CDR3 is TGTGCCAGCAGTTACTCGGTATCAGGGGAAGGCTACGAGCAGTACTTC. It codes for CASSYSVSGEGYEQYF.

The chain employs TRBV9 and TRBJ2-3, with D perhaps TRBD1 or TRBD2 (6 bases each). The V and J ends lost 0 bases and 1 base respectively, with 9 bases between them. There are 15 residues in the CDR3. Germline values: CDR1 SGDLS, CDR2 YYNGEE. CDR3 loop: CASSVEGGRTDTQYF. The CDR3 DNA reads TGTGCCAGCAGCGTAGAGGGGGGACGCACAGATACGCAGTATTTT.

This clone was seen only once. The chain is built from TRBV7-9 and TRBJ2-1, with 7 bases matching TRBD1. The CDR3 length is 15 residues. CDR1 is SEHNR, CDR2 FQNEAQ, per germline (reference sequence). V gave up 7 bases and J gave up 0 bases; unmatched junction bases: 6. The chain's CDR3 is CASTDRDSSYNEQFF. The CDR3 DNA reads TGTGCCAGCACCGATCGGGACAGCTCCTACAATGAGCAGTTCTTC.

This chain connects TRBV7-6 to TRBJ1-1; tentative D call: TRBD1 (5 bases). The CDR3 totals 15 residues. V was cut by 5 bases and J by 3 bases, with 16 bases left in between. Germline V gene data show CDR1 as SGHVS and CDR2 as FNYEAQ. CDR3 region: CASSPDKGRYTEAFF. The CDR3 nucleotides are TGTGCCAGCAGCCCGGACAAGGGTCGATACACTGAAGCTTTCTTT.